Reported below is one T cell receptor beta chain. This clone was recorded only once. Its antigen remains unidentified. Base quality data are lacking; no much larger clone is found one base away. The CDR3 runs 16 amino acids, cysteine and phenylalanine included. Only CDR3 DNA is held: 48 bases, read in frame from base 1. CDR1 and CDR2 are drawn from the germline V gene: SGHTA, FQGNSA. Trimming removed 2 bases from V and 1 base from J, leaving 12 bases between the germline ends. The sample comes from a study of blood T cell repertoires in COVID-19 (dated by TCRdb to the early 2020s). About the full investigation: Collaborator samples came from the United States, Italy and Spain and covered acute and convalescent phases of COVID-19. The material from the prospective study consisted of cDNA or gDNA derived from T cells, B-cell-depleted T cells, or PBMCs. Subjects who had been exposed to COVID-19, were actively infected with it, or had recovered from it provided the deeply sampled blood TCRbeta repertoires that made up the dataset. A freely available public database, intended as a resource for researchers studying the immune response to SARS-CoV-2, is where the repertoires were released. Samples were obtained from the ongoing ImmuneRACE study (first 160 participants) and from over a thousand subjects provided by 6 global collaborators. A de-identified subject ID, COVID-19 status, age in years and sex were almost always included in the sample metadata. Where HLA class I and class II types were available, the types were taken from metadata supplied by the sample provider, not from assay-based typing. Beyond this particular receptor, the publication reports: The quantity of clinical and demographic metadata differed by source and by participant and was supplied without curation.

Enrolling through a virtual design, the prospective study's participants ranged in age from roughly 18 to 95 years and lived across some 22 United States geographic areas. In the prospective study, cohorts were assigned on the basis of participant-reported clinical history obtained from a screening survey and a study questionnaire. ImmuneRACE Cohort 3 recovered participants were defined by two consecutive negative NP/OP PCR tests, healthcare professional clearance, or symptom resolution. Each participant in the prospective study had whole blood, serum and a nasopharyngeal or oropharyngeal swab collected by mobile phlebotomists. Additional blood draws and questionnaires over an approximately two-month period could optionally be provided by prospective study participants. Before DNA extraction, blood samples from the prospective study were shipped at room temperature or frozen. TCRbeta CDR3 regions were amplified from genomic DNA using the immunoSEQ Assay, a bias-controlled multiplex PCR. Regarding the original processing steps: The number of nucleated cells in each sample was estimated by amplification of reference gene primers within the assay. Sequence reads were collapsed and filtered to measure the absolute abundance of every unique TCRbeta CDR3 rearrangement. Productive Simpson clonality was computed per sample as the square root of Simpson's diversity index over productive rearrangements. TCRdb took over this immuneACCESS table, retaining in-frame rearrangements with V and J assigned. Such tables are incomplete; in checked studies, under half of the missing clones stem from an unresolved V gene, and the remainder is unexplained. That table supplies the V and J calls and clone size; D and trimming were determined from the DNA. Within this sample are hundreds of thousands of clones, with 80% to 85% of them counted one time only. Clones ranked in the top ten supply around 6.5% of the sample.

Sequenced: PBMCs or T cells enriched from blood (not recorded which). The V and J segments used are TRBV7-2 and TRBJ2-1; no confident D gene assignment can be made. The sequence was collected from a woman aged 40 to 49 who had recovered from COVID-19. The CDR3 is CASSLISGLSYNEQFF. The nucleotides read TGTGCCAGCAGCTTAATATCCGGGTTGTCCTACAATGAGCAGTTCTTC.